Listed here is a single TCR beta chain. Its antigen is as yet unknown. The entry originates in a study of cytomegalovirus exposure and HLA in healthy donors. On the study more broadly: Unique TCRs numbering about 87 million, obtained from HLA-typed donors, made up an early data release.

The PCR employed 60 Vbeta primers together with 13 Jbeta primers. Produced via immunoSEQ multiplex PCR; TCRdb's table is partial and in-frame only. Of under 150,000 clones listed, 70% to 85% were seen once; the top ten hold 4.2%. Study observations and caveats: Most TCR sequences were rare, but some public TCRs occurred in many donors. Versus the roughly 670-donor mean, an Asian-associated ancestry cluster reportedly showed fewer N-insertions in a later analysis. TCR beta chains numbering approximately 150 were designated cytomegalovirus-associated.

Sequenced: PBMCs. The TCR originated in a woman aged 40 to 50 in good health and CMV-seropositive.

The CDR3 reads CASGRGNQETQYF. CDR3 DNA sequence: TGTGCCAGCGGACGGGGTAACCAAGAGACCCAGTACTTC. This chain joins TRBV2 and TRBJ2-5, with D tentatively TRBD2 (5 bases). The CDR3 covers 13 residues. V gave up 8 bases and J gave up 0 bases, with 10 bases separating them. Germline values: CDR1 SNHLY, CDR2 FYNNEI.